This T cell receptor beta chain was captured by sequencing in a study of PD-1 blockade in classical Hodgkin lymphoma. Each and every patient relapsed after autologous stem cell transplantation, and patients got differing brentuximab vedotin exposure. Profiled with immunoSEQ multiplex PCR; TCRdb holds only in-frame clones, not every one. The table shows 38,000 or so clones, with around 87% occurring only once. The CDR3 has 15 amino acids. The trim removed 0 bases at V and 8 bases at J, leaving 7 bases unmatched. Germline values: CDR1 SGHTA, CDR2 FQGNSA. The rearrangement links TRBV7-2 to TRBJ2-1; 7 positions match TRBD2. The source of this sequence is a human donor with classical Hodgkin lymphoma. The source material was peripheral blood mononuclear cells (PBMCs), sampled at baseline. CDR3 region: CASSLAGASGYEQFF. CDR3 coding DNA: TGTGCCAGCAGCTTAGCTGGGGCTAGCGGTTATGAGCAGTTCTTC.